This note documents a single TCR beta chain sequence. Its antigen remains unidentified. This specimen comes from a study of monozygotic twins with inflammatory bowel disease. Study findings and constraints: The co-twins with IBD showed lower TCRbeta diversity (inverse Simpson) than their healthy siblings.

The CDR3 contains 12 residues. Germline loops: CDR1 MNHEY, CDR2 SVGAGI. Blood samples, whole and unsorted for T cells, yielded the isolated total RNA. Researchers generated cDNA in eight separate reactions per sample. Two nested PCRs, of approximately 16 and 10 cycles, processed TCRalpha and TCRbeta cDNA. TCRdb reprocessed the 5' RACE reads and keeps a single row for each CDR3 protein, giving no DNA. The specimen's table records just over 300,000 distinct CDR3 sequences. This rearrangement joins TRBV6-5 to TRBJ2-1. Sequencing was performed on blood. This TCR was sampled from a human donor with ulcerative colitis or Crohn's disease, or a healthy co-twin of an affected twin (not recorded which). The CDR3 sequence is CASSYANHEQFF.